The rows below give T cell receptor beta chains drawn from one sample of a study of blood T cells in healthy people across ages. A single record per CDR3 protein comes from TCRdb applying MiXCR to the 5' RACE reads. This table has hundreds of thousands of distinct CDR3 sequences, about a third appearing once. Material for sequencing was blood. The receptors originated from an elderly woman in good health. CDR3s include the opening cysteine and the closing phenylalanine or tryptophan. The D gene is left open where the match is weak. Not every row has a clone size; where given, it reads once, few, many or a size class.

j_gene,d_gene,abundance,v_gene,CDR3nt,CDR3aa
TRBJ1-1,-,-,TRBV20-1,TGCAGTGCGAGAGGGCCCAGGGGAACTAGGGCTGAAGCTTTCTTT,CSARGPRGTRAEAFF
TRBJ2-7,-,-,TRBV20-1,TGCAGTGCTAGTTCAAGTGAAGGGTTTGACGAGCAGTACTTC,CSASSSEGFDEQYF
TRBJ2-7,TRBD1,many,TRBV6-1,TGTGCCAGCAGTGAAGCGGGACAGGGAATAGCCTACGAGCAGTACTTC,CASSEAGQGIAYEQYF
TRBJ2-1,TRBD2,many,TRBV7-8,TGTGCCAGCAGCTTAGCGCGGGGGGGCCCGCTGTTCTTC,CASSLARGGPLFF
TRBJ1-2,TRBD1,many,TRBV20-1,TGCAGTGCTAGCCTGGACAGGGTGATCTATGGCTACACCTTC,CSASLDRVIYGYTF
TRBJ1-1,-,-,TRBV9,TGTGCCAGCAGCGCCCGGGACACCGACACTGAAGCTTTCTTT,CASSARDTDTEAFF
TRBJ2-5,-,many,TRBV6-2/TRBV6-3,TGTGCCAGCAACAGACGGCTAAGGGGCGAAGAGACCCAGTACTTC,CASNRRLRGEETQYF
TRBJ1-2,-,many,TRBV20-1,TGCAGTGCTGCTCTACAGACTAACTATGGCTACACCTTC,CSAALQTNYGYTF
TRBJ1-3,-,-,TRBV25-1,TGTGCCAGCAGTACCGGGACGGAGCGAAACACCATATATTTT,CASSTGTERNTIYF
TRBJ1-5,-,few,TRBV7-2,TGTGCCAGCAGCCCTCGGACGCGGGGAGGGCGCAATCAGCCCCAGCATTTT,CASSPRTRGGRNQPQHF